The rows below give T cell receptor beta chains drawn from one sample of a study of spatial heterogeneity in lung cancer. Via MiXCR, TCRdb re-called the 5' RACE reads, giving one row per CDR3 protein. The table includes some 8,000 distinct CDR3 sequences, more than 4.5% detected once. Sample: PBMCs, taken at surgery. All receptors come from a male donor with early-stage non-small cell lung cancer. Each CDR3 is given with its conserved first and last residue. The D gene is left open where the match is weak. A clone size is listed for some rows: how often the clone was seen (once, few, many), or a class if it is expanded.

.,many,TRBV20-1,TRBJ2-1,CSASGLGGQGFYNEQFF,TGCAGTGCTTCCGGATTGGGAGGGCAGGGGTTTTACAATGAGCAGTTCTTC
.,many,TRBV30,TRBJ1-6,CAWTPSSYNSPLHF,TGTGCCTGGACACCGAGCTCCTATAATTCACCCCTCCACTTT
.,many,TRBV6-6,TRBJ1-1,CASTSWGRTEAFF,TGTGCCAGCACCTCATGGGGAAGGACTGAAGCTTTCTTT
TRBD2,many,TRBV14,TRBJ2-1,CASSQDQLAGGHEQFF,TGTGCCAGCAGCCAAGATCAACTAGCGGGGGGTCACGAGCAGTTCTTC
.,medium-sized,TRBV7-2,TRBJ2-7,CASSLAGVTYEQYF,TGTGCCAGCAGCTTAGCAGGTGTCACCTACGAGCAGTACTTC
.,.,TRBV7-6,TRBJ1-1,CASSLYRENTEAFF,TGTGCCAGCAGCTTATATAGGGAGAACACTGAAGCTTTCTTT
TRBD2,few,TRBV4-1,TRBJ2-3,CASSPLSGGGDTQYF,TGCGCCAGCAGCCCCCTCTCCGGGGGGGGAGATACGCAGTATTTT
.,medium-sized,TRBV6-5,TRBJ2-3,CASSYELHTDTQYF,TGTGCCAGCAGTTACGAGCTACACACAGATACGCAGTATTTT
.,.,TRBV7-9,TRBJ2-5,CASSTDPGGETQYF,TGTGCCAGCAGCACGGACCCTGGAGGGGAGACCCAGTACTTC
TRBD2,many,TRBV5-6,TRBJ2-1,CASSDGTSGDVEQFF,TGTGCCAGCAGCGACGGGACTAGCGGTGACGTTGAGCAGTTCTTC
.,few,TRBV6-1,TRBJ2-4,CASSEGTENIQYF,TGTGCCAGCAGTGAAGGGACGGAAAACATTCAGTACTTC
TRBD2,few,TRBV7-9,TRBJ2-7,CASSAEAGDYEQYF,TGTGCCAGCAGCGCCGAAGCGGGAGACTACGAGCAGTACTTC
TRBD1,many,TRBV7-6,TRBJ2-7,CASSVGQGDYEQYF,TGTGCCAGCAGCGTGGGACAGGGAGACTACGAGCAGTACTTC
.,many,TRBV15,TRBJ2-5,CATSRESSQETQYF,TGTGCCACCAGCAGAGAGTCCAGTCAAGAGACCCAGTACTTC
.,many,TRBV9,TRBJ2-7,CASSPDSTYEQYF,TGTGCCAGCAGCCCCGACAGCACCTACGAGCAGTACTTC
TRBD2,many,TRBV10-3,TRBJ2-2,CAITAGGPGELFF,TGTGCCATCACGGCGGGGGGCCCCGGGGAGCTGTTTTTT
TRBD2,many,TRBV30,TRBJ2-1,CAWSPWTSGSRNEQFF,TGTGCCTGGAGTCCCTGGACTAGCGGGAGCCGAAATGAGCAGTTCTTC
TRBD2,many,TRBV10-3,TRBJ2-1,CAIGTSGRADTIF,TGTGCCATCGGGACTAGCGGGAGGGCTGATACGATCTTC
.,few,TRBV20-1,TRBJ1-2,CSAREGADGYTF,TGCAGTGCTAGGGAGGGCGCAGATGGCTACACCTTC
.,.,TRBV7-6,TRBJ2-5,CASSTLGLSETQYF,TGTGCCAGCAGCACGCTCGGACTTTCAGAGACCCAGTACTTC
.,many,TRBV18,TRBJ2-7,CASSPGTNEQYF,TGTGCCAGCTCGCCCGGGACCAACGAGCAGTACTTC
TRBD1,medium-sized,TRBV19,TRBJ2-2,CASKEGQVYTGELFF,TGTGCCAGTAAAGAGGGACAGGTTTACACCGGGGAGCTGTTTTTT
.,many,TRBV28,TRBJ2-7,CASSGRDYEQYF,TGTGCCAGCAGTGGAAGGGACTACGAGCAGTACTTC
TRBD2,.,TRBV3-1,TRBJ2-5,CASRTGEGKTQYF,TGTGCCAGCAGGACTGGGGAGGGGAAGACCCAGTACTTC
.,many,TRBV6-6,TRBJ2-3,CASSYGGGGDTQYF,TGTGCCAGCAGTTACGGGGGCGGGGGAGATACGCAGTATTTT
TRBD1,many,TRBV4-1,TRBJ1-2,CASSRSPGTGPYGYTF,TGCGCCAGCAGCCGTTCCCCCGGGACAGGACCCTATGGCTACACCTTC
.,many,TRBV12-5,TRBJ1-3,CASGLGRVSGNTIYF,TGTGCTAGTGGTTTGGGGAGAGTCTCTGGAAACACCATATATTTT
.,many,TRBV10-3,TRBJ2-5,CAISESGTLGETQYF,TGTGCCATCAGTGAGTCCGGGACATTAGGGGAGACCCAGTACTTC
TRBD1,many,TRBV14,TRBJ1-1,CASSPRQGTEAFF,TGTGCCAGCAGCCCCAGACAGGGTACTGAAGCTTTCTTT
.,many,TRBV6-5,TRBJ2-7,CASSYGGRTYEQYF,TGTGCCAGCAGTTACGGAGGCAGAACCTACGAGCAGTACTTC
.,.,TRBV15,TRBJ2-3,CATSAPGVTLRDTQYF,TGTGCCACCAGCGCCCCCGGGGTCACCCTGAGAGATACGCAGTATTTT
TRBD2,many,TRBV18,TRBJ2-7,CASSSTSGSSYEQYF,TGTGCCAGCTCATCTACTAGCGGGAGCTCCTACGAGCAGTACTTC
.,large,TRBV5-6,TRBJ2-1,CASSEDYNEQFF,TGTGCCAGCTCCGAAGATTACAATGAGCAGTTCTTC